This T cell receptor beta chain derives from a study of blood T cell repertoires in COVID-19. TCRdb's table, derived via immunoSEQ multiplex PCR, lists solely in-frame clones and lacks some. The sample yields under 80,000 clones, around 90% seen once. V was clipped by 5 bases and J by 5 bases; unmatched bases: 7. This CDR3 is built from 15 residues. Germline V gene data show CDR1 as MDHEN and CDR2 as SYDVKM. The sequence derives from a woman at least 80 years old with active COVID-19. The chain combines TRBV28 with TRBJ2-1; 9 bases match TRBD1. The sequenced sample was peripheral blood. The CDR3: CASSHGTGPDNEQFF. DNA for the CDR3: TGTGCCAGCAGTCATGGGACAGGGCCAGACAATGAGCAGTTCTTC. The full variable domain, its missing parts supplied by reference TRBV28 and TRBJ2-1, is DVKVTQSSRYLVKRTGEKVFLECVQDMDHENMFWYRQDPGLGLRLIYFSYDVKMKEKGDIPEGYSVSREKKERFSLILESASTNQTSMYLCASSHGTGPDNEQFFGPGTRLTVL.